This is a list of T cell receptor beta chains from one sample in a study of cytomegalovirus exposure and HLA in healthy donors. Profiled with immunoSEQ multiplex PCR; TCRdb holds only in-frame clones, not every one. The table has tens of thousands of clones, around 80% seen once. Sample: PBMCs. All receptors come from a man aged 25 to 40 in good health and CMV-seronegative. CDR3s include the opening cysteine and the closing phenylalanine or tryptophan. Each record gives: V gene, J gene, CDR3 protein.

TRBV27,TRBJ2-3,CASSPQTSYGITDTQYF
TRBV19,TRBJ1-1,CAARGGNTEAFF
TRBV7-2,TRBJ1-5,CASSFGSGQPVPQHF
TRBV30,TRBJ1-2,CAWSVLEGYTF
TRBV7-9,TRBJ1-4,CASSFRQGASEKLFF
TRBV7-9,TRBJ2-5,CASSLLAGAETQYF
TRBV5-1,TRBJ2-7,CASSETSGRTYEQYF
TRBV5-4,TRBJ2-5,CASSLVSGQETQYF
TRBV5-1,TRBJ2-5,CASSLDPGETQYF
TRBV6-1,TRBJ1-3,CASRATAQGGNTIYF
TRBV4-3,TRBJ2-7,CASSQNLGQGADEQYF
TRBV5-1,TRBJ1-1,CASSGDRVTRTEAFF
TRBV21-1,TRBJ1-5,CASSKAETATQPQHF
TRBV6-5,TRBJ2-1,CAAKAPGQLHNEQFF
TRBV19,TRBJ1-3,CATWKAQPGNTIYF
TRBV7-9,TRBJ2-3,CASSLGSGSTDTQYF
TRBV7-7,TRBJ2-5,CASSLRSGPQETQYF
TRBV4-3,TRBJ1-1,CASSPGQNTEAFF
TRBV19,TRBJ1-5,CASSYTGGGQPQHF
TRBV5-3,TRBJ1-1,CARSLQGDRVRVNTEAFF
TRBV5-1,TRBJ2-7,CASSLGGGASYEQYF
TRBV10-1,TRBJ2-1,CASRAQGDNEQFF
TRBV29-1,TRBJ1-4,CSVGTGGNEKLFF
TRBV7-2,TRBJ2-5,CASSWTGGQETQYF
TRBV4-1,TRBJ2-6,CASSQDLWTGVSSGANVLTF
TRBV19,TRBJ1-1,CASSIGGQGAHAFF
TRBV27,TRBJ2-7,CASSYSGASYEQYF
TRBV6-1,TRBJ2-3,CASGGTGNTDTQYF
TRBV2,TRBJ1-5,CASSEGTPGLNQPQHF
TRBV29-1,-,CSVGQYAYEQYF
TRBV5-6,TRBJ2-2,CASSLETRNTGELFF
TRBV6-5,TRBJ1-5,CASSYSGQYDQPQHF
TRBV19,TRBJ2-3,CASSAGGSGGIGTDTQYF
TRBV5-1,TRBJ1-1,CASSLVHRDPEAFF
TRBV28,TRBJ2-2,CASSLTGDTGELFF
TRBV28,TRBJ1-2,CASTRDRDYGYTF
TRBV9,TRBJ1-4,CASSAGTGGEKLFF
TRBV11-3,TRBJ2-2,CASSQFQGESSAGELFF
TRBV5-1,TRBJ1-4,CASSYRGDEKLFF
TRBV30,TRBJ2-1,CAWSSLTGLYNEQFF
TRBV30,TRBJ2-7,CAWDRSYEQYF
TRBV27,TRBJ1-5,CASSKTGTRYSNQPQHF
TRBV7-2,TRBJ2-7,CASSLSSGRSQGEQYF
TRBV28,TRBJ2-7,CASSLVGGGYEQYF
TRBV6-5,TRBJ1-5,CASSPTGGYQPQHF
TRBV25-1,TRBJ1-6,CASSEYGSSYNSPLHF
TRBV6-5,TRBJ1-1,CASSQYPGMTEAFF
TRBV30,TRBJ1-3,CAWSQGGNTIYF
TRBV11-2,TRBJ1-5,CASSATGGLQPQHF
TRBV30,TRBJ1-6,CAWRPKGQDNSPLHF
TRBV30,TRBJ1-6,CAWSVRGDNSPLHF
TRBV7-3,TRBJ2-3,CASSTGGVADTQYF
TRBV2,TRBJ1-2,CASKRGGGYGYTF